Given below is one TCR beta chain in context. This specimen belongs to a study of T-cell memory formation after mild COVID-19. TCRdb re-called the 5' RACE reads through MiXCR, storing one row per CDR3 protein. The sample contains 300,000 or so distinct CDR3 sequences, about 16% of which appear only once. The CDR3 consists of 18 residues. V lost 0 bases and J 0 bases, leaving 15 bases between the germline ends. Germline CDR1 MGHRA, CDR2 YSYEKL. The genes are TRBV4-1 and TRBJ1-5; D is ambiguous. The sequence derives from a man younger than 30 who had mild COVID-19 (a few samples of this study predate the infection). Cell type and time point are not known. Sample: PBMCs or a T cell subset sorted from them (not recorded which). CDR3 in amino acids: CASSQDPRKRYSNQPQHF. Here the CDR3 DNA reads TGCGCCAGCAGCCAAGATCCGAGGAAAAGATATAGCAATCAGCCCCAGCATTTT.